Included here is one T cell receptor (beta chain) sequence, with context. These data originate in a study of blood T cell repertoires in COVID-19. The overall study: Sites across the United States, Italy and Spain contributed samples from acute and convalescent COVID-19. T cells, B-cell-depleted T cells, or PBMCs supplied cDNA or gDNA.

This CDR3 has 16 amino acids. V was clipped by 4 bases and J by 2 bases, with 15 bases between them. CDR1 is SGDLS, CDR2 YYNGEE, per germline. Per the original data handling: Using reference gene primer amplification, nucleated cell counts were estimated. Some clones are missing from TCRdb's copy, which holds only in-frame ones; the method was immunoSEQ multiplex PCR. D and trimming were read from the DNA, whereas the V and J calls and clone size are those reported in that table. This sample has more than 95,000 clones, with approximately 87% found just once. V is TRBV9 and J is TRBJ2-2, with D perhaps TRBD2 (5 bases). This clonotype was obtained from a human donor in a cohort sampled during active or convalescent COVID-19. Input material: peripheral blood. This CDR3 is CASSSRATVNTGELFF. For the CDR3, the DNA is TGTGCCAGCAGCTCGAGGGCCACAGTTAACACCGGGGAGCTGTTTTTT.